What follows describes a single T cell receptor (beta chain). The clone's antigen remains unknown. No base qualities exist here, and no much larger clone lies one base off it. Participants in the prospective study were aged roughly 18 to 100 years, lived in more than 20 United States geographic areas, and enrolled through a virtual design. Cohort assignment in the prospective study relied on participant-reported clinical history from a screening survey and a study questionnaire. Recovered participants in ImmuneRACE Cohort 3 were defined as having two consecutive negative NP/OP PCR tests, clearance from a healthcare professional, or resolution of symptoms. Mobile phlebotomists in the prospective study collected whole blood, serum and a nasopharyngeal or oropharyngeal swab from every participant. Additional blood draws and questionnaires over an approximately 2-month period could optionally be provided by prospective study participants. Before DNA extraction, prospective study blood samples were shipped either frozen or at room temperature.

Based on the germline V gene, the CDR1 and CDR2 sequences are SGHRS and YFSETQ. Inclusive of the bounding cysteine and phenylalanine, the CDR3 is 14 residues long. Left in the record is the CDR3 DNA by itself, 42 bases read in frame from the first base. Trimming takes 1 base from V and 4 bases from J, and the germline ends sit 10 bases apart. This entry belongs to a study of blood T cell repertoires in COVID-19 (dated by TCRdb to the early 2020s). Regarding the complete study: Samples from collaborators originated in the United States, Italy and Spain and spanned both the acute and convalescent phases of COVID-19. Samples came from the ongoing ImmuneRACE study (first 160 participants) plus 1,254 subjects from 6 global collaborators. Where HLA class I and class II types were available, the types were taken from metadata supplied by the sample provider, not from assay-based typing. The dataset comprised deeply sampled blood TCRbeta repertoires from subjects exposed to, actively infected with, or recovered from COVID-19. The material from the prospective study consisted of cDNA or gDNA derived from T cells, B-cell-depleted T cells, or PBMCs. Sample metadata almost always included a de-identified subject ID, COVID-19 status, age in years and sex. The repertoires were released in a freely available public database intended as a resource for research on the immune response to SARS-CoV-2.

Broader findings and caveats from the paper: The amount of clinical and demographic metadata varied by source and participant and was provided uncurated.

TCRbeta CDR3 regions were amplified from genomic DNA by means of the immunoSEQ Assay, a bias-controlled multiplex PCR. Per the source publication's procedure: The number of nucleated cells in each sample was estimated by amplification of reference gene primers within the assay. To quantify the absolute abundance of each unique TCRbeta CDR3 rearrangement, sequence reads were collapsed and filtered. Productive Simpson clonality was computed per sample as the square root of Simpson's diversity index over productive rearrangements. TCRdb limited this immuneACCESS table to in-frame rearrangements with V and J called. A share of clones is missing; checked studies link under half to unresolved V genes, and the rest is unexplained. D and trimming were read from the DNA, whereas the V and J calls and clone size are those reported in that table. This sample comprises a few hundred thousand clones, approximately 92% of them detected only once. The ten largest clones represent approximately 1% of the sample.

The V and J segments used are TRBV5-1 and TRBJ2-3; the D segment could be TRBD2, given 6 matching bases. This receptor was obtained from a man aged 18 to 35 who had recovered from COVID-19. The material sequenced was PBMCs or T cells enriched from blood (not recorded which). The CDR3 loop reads CASSLREWSDTQYF. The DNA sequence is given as TGCGCCAGCAGCTTGCGGGAGTGGTCAGATACGCAGTATTTT.